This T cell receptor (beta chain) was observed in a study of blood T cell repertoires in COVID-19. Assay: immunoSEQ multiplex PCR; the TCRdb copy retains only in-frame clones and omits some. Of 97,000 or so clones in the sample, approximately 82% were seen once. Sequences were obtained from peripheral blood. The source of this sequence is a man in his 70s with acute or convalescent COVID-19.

CDR3 loop: CASSYRGFGNTEAFF. In DNA form, the CDR3 reads TGTGCCAGCAGTTACCGGGGATTTGGAAACACTGAAGCTTTCTTT. This chain joins TRBV6-6 and TRBJ1-1; D is uncertain. The germline V gene has CDR1 MNHNY and CDR2 SVGAGI (reference sequence). V was trimmed by 2 bases and J by 2 bases, leaving 12 bases between them. This CDR3 spans 15 amino acids.